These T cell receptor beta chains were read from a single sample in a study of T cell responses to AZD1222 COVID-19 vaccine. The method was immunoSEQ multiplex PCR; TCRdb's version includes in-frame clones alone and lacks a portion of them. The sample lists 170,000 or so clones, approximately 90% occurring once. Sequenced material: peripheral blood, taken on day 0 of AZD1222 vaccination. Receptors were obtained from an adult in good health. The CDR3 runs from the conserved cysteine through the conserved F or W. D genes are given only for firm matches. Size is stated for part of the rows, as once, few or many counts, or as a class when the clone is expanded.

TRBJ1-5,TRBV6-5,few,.,TGTGCCAGCAGTTACGGCAGGGGCGGCAATCAGCCCCAGCATTTT,CASSYGRGGNQPQHF
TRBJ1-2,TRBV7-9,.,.,TGTGCCAGCAGCTTAGGGCGTAACTATGGCTACACCTTC,CASSLGRNYGYTF
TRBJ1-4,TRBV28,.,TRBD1,TGTGCCAGCACCGTCTGGGGACAGGGCCGTGAAAAACTGTTTTTT,CASTVWGQGREKLFF
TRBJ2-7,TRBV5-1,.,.,TGCGCCAGCAGCTCTTCCGGGACCCACTCCTACGAGCAGTACTTC,CASSSSGTHSYEQYF
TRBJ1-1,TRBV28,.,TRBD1,TGTGCCAGCAGTCACTGGACAGGGAGAATGAACACTGAAGCTTTCTTT,CASSHWTGRMNTEAFF
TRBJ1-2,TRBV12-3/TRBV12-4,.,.,TGTGCCAGCAGCTTAGATTTCTTCGGCTACACCTTC,CASSLDFFGYTF
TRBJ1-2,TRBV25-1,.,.,TGTGCCAGCAGTAAGGGAGCCGTCTATGGCTACACCTTC,CASSKGAVYGYTF
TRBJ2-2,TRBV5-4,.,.,TGTGCCAGCAGCTCTGACAGTCTATCCCCGAACACCGGGGAGCTGTTTTTT,CASSSDSLSPNTGELFF
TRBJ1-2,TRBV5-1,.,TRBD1,TGCGCCAGCAGCTCTGTCCTCAACCTAGGACAGGCCGGGGCCTTTAACTATGGCTACACCTTC,CASSSVLNLGQAGAFNYGYTF
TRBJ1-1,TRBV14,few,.,TGTGCCAGCAGCAGCCACCGGAACACTGAAGCTTTCTTT,CASSSHRNTEAFF
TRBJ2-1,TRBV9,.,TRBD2,TGTGCCAGCAGCGTAGGAACTCGGGGGGTAGGGTACAATGAGCAGTTCTTC,CASSVGTRGVGYNEQFF
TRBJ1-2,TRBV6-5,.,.,TGTGCCAGCAGTTACTCGAGTGGAGGGGGTCGGTATGGCTACACCTTC,CASSYSSGGGRYGYTF
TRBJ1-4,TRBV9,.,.,TGTGCCAGCAGCGTCCCCGGGAATAATGAAAAACTGTTTTTT,CASSVPGNNEKLFF
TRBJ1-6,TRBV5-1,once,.,TGCGCCAGCAGCGGATCCGGGAGGAATAATTCACCCCTCCACTTT,CASSGSGRNNSPLHF
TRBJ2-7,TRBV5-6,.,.,TGTGCCAGCAGCTTAGGGGGTGCGGGGAGTCTGCACGAGCAGTACTTC,CASSLGGAGSLHEQYF
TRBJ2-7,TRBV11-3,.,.,TGTGCCAGCAGCTTAGCCGGCCCGTCGGGGGAGCAGTACTTC,CASSLAGPSGEQYF
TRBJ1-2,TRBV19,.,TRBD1,TGTGCCAGTAGTCTAGAGACAGGGTGGAATGGCTACACCTTC,CASSLETGWNGYTF
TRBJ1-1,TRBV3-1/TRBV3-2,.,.,TGTGCCAGCAGCCAACCTGGGGCCCAGGGGACTGAAGCTTTCTTT,CASSQPGAQGTEAFF
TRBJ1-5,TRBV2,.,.,TGTGCCAGCAACCAGGGGACCGAGGCAGATAATCAGCCCCAGCATTTT,CASNQGTEADNQPQHF
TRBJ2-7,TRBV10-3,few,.,TGTGCCATCAGTGAGAGTCTCTCCTACGAGCAGTACTTC,CAISESLSYEQYF
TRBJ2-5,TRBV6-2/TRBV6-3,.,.,TGTGCCAGCAGTTACCTCGCAGCGGCTCTACAAGAGACCCAGTACTTC,CASSYLAAALQETQYF
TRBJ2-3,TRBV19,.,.,TGTGCCAGTAGGAGTAGCACAGATACGCAGTATTTT,CASRSSTDTQYF
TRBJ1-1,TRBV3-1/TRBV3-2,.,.,TGTGCCAGCAGCCAAGGTTGGGCGGGGGTGAGGACCACTGAAGCTTTCTTT,CASSQGWAGVRTTEAFF
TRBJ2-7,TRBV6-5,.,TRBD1,TGTGCCAGCAGAGGACAGGGGGCCAACGAGCAGTACTTC,CASRGQGANEQYF
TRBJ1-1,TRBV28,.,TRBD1,TGTGCCAGCAGTCCCTCCCCGCCAGGGGGCCTTGAAGCTTTCTTT,CASSPSPPGGLEAFF
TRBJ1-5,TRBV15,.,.,TGTGCCACCAGCAGAGAATGGGTGGCAGGGGATCAGCCCCAGCATTTT,CATSREWVAGDQPQHF
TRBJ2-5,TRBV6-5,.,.,TGTGCCAGCAAGTGGCGCACCCAGTACTTC,CASKWRTQYF
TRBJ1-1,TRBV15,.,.,TGTGCCACCAGCAGAATAAACACAGGGAGCACTGAAGCTTTCTTT,CATSRINTGSTEAFF
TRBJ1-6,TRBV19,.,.,TGTGCCAGTAGTTGGTTCAATTCACCCCTCCACTTT,CASSWFNSPLHF
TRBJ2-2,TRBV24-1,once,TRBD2,TGTGCCACCAGTGCCTCCTCGGGAACTAGCGGGCTCACCGGGGAGCTGTTTTTT,CATSASSGTSGLTGELFF
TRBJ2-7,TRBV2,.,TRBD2,TGTGCCAGCAGTGAAGTTTTCATGGGACTAGCGGGAGGATTCTACGAGCAGTACTTC,CASSEVFMGLAGGFYEQYF
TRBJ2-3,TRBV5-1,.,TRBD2,TGCGCCAGCAGCTTAGGGACTAGCAGGGATACGCAGTATTTT,CASSLGTSRDTQYF
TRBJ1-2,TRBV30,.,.,TGTGCCTGGAGTAGGGGCAGGTTCCAACTAGCTAACTATGGCTACACCTTC,CAWSRGRFQLANYGYTF
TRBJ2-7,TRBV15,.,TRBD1,TGTGCCACCAGCAGGGGGGACAGTCCGAGCTACGAGCAGTACTTC,CATSRGDSPSYEQYF
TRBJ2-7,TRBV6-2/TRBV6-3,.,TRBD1,TGTGCCAGCAGCCGCCTTCGACGGACAGGGGCGTACGAGCAGTACTTC,CASSRLRRTGAYEQYF
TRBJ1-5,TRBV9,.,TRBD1,TGTGCCATCGACAGGGGGCGCGATCAGCCCCAGCATTTT,CAIDRGRDQPQHF
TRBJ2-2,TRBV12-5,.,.,TGTGCTAGTCTCCGAGGAGGGGCGAACACCGGGGAGCTGTTTTTT,CASLRGGANTGELFF
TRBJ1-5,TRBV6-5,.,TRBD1,TGTGCCAGCAGTACCGGGACAGGGATTAATCAGCCCCAGCATTTT,CASSTGTGINQPQHF
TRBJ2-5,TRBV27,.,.,TGTGCCAGCAGCAATTACAGGGCGGAGACCCAGTACTTC,CASSNYRAETQYF
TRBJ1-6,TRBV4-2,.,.,TGTGCCAGCAGCCAAGAAACCCCGGACCCATTCTCACCCCTCCACTTT,CASSQETPDPFSPLHF
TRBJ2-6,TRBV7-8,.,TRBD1,TGTGCCAGCAGCTTAACAGGGGGTACTGGGGCCAACGTCCTGACTTTC,CASSLTGGTGANVLTF
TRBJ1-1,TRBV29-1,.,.,TGCAGCGTTGAAGTGAGTTTACAGTTGGACACTGAAGCTTTCTTT,CSVEVSLQLDTEAFF
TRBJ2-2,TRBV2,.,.,TGTGCCAGCACCCCGCAAGGGTTAGGGGAGCTGTTTTTT,CASTPQGLGELFF
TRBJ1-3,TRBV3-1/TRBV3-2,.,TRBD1,TGTGCCAGCAGCCAATATCGGGGACAGGGGGTCCCCATATATTTT,CASSQYRGQGVPIYF
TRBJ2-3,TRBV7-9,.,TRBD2,TGTGCCAGCAGCTTAGTTTCAGGAGCGGGAGCCGATACGCAGTATTTT,CASSLVSGAGADTQYF